The entry below describes one T cell receptor (beta chain). The data were obtained in a study of blood T cell repertoires in COVID-19. About the research overall: From T cells, B-cell-depleted T cells, or PBMCs came the material, which was cDNA or gDNA.

CDR3 length: 14 residues. CDR1 and CDR2 from the germline V gene are SGHTS and YDEGEE. The ends lost 4 bases at V and 3 bases at J; junction bases unmatched: 5. In the original analysis: Amplification with reference gene primers provided the estimates of nucleated cell counts. Profiled with immunoSEQ multiplex PCR; TCRdb holds only in-frame clones, not every one. That table gives V, J and clone size, and the DNA gave D and trimming. Found here are 70,000 to 95,000 clones, 70% to 90% of them singletons; the top ten hold approximately 4.8%. V and J are TRBV5-8 and TRBJ2-7; 9 bases are shared with TRBD1. The clonotype comes from a woman over 75 with active COVID-19. Sequenced input: peripheral blood. In DNA form, the CDR3 reads TGTGCCAGCAGCCTGGGACAGGGCTACTACGAGCAGTACTTC. Translation: CASSLGQGYYEQYF.